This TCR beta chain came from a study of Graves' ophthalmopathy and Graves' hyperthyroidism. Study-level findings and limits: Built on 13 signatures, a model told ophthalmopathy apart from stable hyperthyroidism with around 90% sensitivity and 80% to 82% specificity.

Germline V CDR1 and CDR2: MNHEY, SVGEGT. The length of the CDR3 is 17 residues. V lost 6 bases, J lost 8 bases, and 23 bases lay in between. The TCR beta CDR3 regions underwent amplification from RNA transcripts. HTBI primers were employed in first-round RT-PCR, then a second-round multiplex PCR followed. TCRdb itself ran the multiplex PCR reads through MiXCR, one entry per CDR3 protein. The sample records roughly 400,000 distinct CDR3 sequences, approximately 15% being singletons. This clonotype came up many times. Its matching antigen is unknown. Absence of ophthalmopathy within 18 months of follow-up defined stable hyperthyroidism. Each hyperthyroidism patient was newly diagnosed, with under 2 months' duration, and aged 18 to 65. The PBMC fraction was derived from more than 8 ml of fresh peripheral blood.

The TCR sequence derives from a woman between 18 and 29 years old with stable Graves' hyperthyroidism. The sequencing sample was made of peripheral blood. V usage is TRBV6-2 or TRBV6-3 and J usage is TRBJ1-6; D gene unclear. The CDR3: CASSHPRSRRRDSPLHF. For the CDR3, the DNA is TGTGCCAGCAGCCATCCGCGGTCAAGGCGCCGGGATTCACCCCTCCACTTT.